The T cell receptor beta chain under discussion was sequenced for a study of T cell responses to AZD1222 COVID-19 vaccine. This table comes from immunoSEQ multiplex PCR, and its TCRdb copy is limited to in-frame clones, with some not included. The sample yields some 130,000 clones, roughly nine tenths seen once. In this sample, this clone turned up once. This specimen was peripheral blood, taken 28 days after the second AZD1222 dose. The receptor was isolated from an adult who received the AZD1222 COVID-19 vaccine.

CDR3 sequence reads: CASSVVGGEQPQHF. CDR3 DNA: TGTGCCAGCAGCGTGGTGGGGGGCGAGCAGCCCCAGCATTTT. The chain uses TRBV5-5 and TRBJ1-5; perhaps TRBD1 as D (6 bases). The CDR3 spans 14 residues. The germline V and J ends were trimmed by 4 bases and 7 bases, with 15 bases remaining between them. Germline CDR1 reads SGHKS; CDR2 reads YYEKEE (reference sequence).